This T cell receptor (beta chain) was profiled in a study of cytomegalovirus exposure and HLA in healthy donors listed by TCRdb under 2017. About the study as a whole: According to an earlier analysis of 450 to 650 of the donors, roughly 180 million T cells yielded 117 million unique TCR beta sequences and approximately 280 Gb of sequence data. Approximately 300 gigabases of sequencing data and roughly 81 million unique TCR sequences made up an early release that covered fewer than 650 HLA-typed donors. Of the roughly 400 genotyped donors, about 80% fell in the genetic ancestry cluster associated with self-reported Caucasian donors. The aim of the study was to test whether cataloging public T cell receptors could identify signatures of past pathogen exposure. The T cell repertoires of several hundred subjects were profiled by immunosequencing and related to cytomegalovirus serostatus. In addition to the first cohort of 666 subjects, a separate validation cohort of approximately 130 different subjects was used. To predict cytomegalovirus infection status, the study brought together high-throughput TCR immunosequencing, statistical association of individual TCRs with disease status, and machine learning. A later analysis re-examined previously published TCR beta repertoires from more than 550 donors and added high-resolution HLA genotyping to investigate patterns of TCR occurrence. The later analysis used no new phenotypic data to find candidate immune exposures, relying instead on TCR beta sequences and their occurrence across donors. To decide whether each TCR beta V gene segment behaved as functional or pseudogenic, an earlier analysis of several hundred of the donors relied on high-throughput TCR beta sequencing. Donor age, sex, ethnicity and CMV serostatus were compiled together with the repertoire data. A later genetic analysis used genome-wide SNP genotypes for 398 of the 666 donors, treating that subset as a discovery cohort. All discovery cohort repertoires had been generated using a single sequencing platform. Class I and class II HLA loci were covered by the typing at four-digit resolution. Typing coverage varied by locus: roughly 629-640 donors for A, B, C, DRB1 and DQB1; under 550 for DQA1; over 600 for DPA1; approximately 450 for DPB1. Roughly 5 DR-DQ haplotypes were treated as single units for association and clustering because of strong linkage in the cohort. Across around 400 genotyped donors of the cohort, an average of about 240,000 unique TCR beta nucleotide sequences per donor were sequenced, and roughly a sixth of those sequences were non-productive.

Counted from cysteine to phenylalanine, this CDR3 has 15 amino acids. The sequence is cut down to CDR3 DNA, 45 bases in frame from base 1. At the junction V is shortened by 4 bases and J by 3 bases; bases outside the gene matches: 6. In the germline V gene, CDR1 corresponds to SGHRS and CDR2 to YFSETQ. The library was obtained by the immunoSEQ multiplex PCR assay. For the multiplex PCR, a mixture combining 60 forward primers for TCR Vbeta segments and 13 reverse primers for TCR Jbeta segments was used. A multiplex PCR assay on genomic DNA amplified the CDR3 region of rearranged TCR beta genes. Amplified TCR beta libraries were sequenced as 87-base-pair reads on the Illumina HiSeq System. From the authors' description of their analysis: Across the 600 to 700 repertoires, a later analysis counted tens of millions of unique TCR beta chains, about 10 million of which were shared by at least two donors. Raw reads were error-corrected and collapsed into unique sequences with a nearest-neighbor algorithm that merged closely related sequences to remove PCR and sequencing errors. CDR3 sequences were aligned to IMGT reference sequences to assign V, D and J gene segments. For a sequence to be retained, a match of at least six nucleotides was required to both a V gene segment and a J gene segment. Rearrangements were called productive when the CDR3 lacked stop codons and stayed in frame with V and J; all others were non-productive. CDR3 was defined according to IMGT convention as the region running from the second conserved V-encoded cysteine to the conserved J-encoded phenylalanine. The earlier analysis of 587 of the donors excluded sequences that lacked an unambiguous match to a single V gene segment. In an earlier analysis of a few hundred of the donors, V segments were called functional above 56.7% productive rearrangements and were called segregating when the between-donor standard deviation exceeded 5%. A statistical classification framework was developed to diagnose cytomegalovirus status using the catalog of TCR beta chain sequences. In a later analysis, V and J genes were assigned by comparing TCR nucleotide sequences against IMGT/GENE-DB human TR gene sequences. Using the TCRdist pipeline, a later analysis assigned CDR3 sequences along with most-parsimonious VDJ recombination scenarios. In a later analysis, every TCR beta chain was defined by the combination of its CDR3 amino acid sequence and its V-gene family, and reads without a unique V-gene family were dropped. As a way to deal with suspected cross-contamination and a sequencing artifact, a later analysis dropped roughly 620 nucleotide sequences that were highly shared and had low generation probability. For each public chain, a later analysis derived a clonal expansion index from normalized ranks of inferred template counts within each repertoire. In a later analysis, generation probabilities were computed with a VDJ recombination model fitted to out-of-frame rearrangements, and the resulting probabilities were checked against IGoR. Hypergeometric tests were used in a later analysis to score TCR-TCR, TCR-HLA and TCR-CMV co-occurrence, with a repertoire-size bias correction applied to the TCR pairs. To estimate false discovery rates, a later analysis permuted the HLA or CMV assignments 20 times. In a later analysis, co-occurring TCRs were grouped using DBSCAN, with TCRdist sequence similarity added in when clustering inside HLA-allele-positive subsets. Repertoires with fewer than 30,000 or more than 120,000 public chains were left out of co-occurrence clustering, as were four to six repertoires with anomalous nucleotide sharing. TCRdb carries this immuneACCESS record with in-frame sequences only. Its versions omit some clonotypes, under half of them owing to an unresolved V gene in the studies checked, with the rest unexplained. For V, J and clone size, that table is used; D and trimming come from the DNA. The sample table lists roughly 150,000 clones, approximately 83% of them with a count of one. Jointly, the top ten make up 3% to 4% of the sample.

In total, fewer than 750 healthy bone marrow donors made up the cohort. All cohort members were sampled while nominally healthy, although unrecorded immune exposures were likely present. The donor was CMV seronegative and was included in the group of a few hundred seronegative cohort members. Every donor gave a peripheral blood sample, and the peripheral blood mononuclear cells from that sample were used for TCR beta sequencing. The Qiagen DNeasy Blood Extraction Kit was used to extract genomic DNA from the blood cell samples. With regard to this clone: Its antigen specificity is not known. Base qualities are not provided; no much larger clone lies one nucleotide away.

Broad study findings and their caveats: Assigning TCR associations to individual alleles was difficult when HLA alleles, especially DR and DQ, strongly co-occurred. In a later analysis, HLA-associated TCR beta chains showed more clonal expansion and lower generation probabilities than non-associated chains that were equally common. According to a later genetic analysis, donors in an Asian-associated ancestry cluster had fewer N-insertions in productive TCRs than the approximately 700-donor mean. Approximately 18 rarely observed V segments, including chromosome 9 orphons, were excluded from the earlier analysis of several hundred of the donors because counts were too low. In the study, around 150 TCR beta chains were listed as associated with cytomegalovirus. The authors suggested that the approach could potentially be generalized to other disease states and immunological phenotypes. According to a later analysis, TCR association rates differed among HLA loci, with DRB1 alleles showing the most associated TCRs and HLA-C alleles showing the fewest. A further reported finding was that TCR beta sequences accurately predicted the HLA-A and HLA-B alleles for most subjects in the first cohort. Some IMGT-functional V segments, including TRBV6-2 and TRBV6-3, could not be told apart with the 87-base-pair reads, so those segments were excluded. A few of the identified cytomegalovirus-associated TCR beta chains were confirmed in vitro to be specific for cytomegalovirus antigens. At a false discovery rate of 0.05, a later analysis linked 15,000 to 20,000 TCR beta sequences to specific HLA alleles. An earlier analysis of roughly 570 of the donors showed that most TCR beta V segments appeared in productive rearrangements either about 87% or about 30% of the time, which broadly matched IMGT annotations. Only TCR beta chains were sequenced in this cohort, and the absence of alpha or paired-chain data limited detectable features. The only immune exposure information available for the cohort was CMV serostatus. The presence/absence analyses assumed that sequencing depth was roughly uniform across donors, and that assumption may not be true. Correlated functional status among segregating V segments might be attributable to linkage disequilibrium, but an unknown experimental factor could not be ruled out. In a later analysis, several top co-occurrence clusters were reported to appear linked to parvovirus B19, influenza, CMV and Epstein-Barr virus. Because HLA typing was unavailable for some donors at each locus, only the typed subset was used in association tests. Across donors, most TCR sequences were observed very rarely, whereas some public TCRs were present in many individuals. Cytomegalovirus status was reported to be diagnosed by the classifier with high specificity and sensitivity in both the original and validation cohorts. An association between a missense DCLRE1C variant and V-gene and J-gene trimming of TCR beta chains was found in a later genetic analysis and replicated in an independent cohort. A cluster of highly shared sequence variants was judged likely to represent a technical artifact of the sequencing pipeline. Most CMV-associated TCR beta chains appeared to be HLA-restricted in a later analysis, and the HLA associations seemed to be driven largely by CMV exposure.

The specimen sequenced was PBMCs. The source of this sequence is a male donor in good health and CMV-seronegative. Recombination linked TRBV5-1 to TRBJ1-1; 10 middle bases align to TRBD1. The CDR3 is CASSPVGQGDTEAFF. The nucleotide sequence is TGCGCCAGCAGCCCAGTTGGACAGGGGGACACTGAAGCTTTCTTT.